This T cell receptor (beta chain) is from a study of T-cell reconstitution after alpha-beta-depleted transplantation in children. Study-level findings and limits: Expanded clones from the graft, numbering several hundred, reportedly supplied alpha-beta T cells about two months after transplant. For some patients, TCRbeta diversity was high at day 60 because of recipient T cells and thymic progenitors that survived. Once a year had passed after transplant, T-cell counts and diversity came mostly from newly produced T cells.

Molecular barcoding with unique molecular identifiers was used for the TCRbeta library. MiXCR, applied by TCRdb to the PCR reads, yields one record per CDR3 protein. The repertoire holds some 150,000 distinct CDR3 sequences, with about 9% as singletons. This clonotype was seen repeatedly, ten times or more. Its specificity is unknown. This CDR3 has 16 amino acids. V lost 4 bases to trimming and J lost 2 bases, with 14 bases between them. Germline V gene sequence: CDR1 LGHDT, CDR2 YNNKEL (reference sequence). The sequence came from a female patient aged 2-9 years who had a stem cell transplant for congenital amegakaryocytic thrombocytopenia, so the T cells may come from the graft donor. Sequenced material: PBMCs, mostly from graft donor cells, taken 180 days after TCRalphabeta/CD19-depleted stem cell transplant. The chain recombines TRBV3-1 with TRBJ2-2, with D possibly matching TRBD1 (6 bases). This chain's CDR3 is CASSPTWTDNTGELFF. The CDR3, as DNA: TGTGCCAGCAGCCCTACATGGACAGACAACACCGGGGAGCTGTTTTTT.